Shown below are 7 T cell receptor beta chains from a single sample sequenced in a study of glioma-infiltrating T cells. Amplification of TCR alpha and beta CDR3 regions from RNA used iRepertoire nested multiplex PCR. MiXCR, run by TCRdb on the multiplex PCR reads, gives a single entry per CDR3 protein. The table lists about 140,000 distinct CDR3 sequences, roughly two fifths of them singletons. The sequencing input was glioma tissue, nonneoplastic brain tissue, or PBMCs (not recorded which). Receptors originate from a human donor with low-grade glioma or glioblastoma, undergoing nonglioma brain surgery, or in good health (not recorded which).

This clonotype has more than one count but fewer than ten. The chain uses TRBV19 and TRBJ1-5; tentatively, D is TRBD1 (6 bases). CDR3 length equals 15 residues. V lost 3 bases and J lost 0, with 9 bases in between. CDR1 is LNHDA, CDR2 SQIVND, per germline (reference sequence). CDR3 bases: TGTGCCAGTAGTATTCGACAGGCTAGCAATCAGCCCCAGCATTTT. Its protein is CASSIRQASNQPQHF.

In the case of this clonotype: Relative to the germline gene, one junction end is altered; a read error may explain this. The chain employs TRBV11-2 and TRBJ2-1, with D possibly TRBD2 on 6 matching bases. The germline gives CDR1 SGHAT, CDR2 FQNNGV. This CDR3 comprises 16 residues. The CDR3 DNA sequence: TGTGCCAGCAGTTTAGAACCCGGGGGTGCCTACAATGAGCAGTTCTTC. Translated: CASSLEPGGAYNEQFF.

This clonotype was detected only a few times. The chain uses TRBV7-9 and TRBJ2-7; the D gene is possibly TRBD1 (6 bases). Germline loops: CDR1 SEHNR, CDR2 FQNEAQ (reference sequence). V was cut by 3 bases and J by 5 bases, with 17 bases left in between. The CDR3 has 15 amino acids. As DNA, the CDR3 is TGTGCCAGCAGCTTCTTACAGGGCCCTGAGGACGAGCAGTACTTC. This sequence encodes CASSFLQGPEDEQYF. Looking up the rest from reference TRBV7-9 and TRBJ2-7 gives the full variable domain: DTGVSQNPRHKITKRGQNVTFRCDPISEHNRLYWYRQTLGQGPEFLTYFQNEAQLEKSRLLSDRFSAERPKGSFSTLEIQRTEQGDSAMYLCASSFLQGPEDEQYFGPGTRLTVT.

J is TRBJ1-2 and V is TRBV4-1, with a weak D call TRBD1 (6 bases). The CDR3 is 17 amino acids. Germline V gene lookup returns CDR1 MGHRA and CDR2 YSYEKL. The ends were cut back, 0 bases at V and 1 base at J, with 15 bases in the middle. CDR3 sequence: CASSQDVGQPINYGYTF. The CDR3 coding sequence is TGCGCCAGCAGCCAAGATGTCGGACAGCCGATTAACTATGGCTACACCTTC.

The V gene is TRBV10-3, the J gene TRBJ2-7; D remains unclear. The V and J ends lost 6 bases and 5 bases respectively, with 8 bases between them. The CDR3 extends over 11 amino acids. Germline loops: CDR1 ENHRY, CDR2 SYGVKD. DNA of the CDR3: TGTGCCATCAGGTCCCAGGACGAGCAGTACTTC. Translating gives CAIRSQDEQYF.

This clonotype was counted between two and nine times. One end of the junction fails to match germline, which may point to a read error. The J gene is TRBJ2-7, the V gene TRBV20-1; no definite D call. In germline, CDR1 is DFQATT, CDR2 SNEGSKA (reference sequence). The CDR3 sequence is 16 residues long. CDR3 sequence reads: CSARERIDSFSYEQYF. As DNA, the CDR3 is TGCAGTGCTCGAGAACGGATCGACTCGTTCTCCTACGAGCAGTACTTC.

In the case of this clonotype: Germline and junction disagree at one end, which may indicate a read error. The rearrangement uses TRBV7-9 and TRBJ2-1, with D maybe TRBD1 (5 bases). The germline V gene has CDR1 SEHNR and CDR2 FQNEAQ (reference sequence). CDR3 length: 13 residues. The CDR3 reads CARSLVREYEQFF. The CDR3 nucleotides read TGTGCCCGCAGCTTAGTCAGGGAATATGAGCAGTTCTTC. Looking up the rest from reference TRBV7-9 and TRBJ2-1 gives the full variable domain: DTGVSQNPRHKITKRGQNVTFRCDPISEHNRLYWYRQTLGQGPEFLTYFQNEAQLEKSRLLSDRFSAERPKGSFSTLEIQRTEQGDSAMYLCARSLVREYEQFFGPGTRLTVL.